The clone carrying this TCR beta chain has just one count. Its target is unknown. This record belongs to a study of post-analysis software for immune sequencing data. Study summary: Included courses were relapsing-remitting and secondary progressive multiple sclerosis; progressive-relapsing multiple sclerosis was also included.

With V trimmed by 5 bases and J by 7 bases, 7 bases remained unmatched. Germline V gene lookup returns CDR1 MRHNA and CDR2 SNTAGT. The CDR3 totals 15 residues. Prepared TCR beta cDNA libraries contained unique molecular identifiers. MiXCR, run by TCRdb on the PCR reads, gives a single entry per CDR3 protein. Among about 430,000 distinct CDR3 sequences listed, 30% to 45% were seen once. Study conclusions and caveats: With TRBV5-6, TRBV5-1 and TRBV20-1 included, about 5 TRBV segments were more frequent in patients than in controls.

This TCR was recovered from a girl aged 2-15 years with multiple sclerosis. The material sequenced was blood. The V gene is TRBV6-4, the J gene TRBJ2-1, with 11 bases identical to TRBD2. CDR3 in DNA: TGTGCCAGCAGTATAGCGGGAGGGCCTGCGAATGAGCAGTTCTTC. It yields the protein CASSIAGGPANEQFF.